The subject of this entry is one T cell receptor beta chain. What antigen it recognizes has not been identified. Per-nucleotide qualities are absent, and no much larger clonotype sits a single base away. This sample is drawn from a study of PD-1 blockade in classical Hodgkin lymphoma (dated by TCRdb to 2018 to 2021). In terms of the full investigation: Nivolumab dosing was 3 mg/kg intravenously every 2 weeks, continuing until either disease progression or unacceptable toxicity. To define a peripheral blood immune signature of response to PD-1 blockade in classical Hodgkin lymphoma, the study combined TCR beta sequencing with CyTOF.

V loses 3 bases of germline sequence and J loses 4 bases, and the interval between the two ends is 9 bases. Sequences MNHEY (CDR1) and SMNVEV (CDR2) are obtained from the germline V gene (reference sequence). The CDR3, cysteine through phenylalanine, is 14 amino acids long. The CDR3 DNA has 42 bases and is translated from base 1. The Qiagen DNeasy kit was used to extract genomic DNA from unsorted PBMCs and from the negatively selected CD4+ and CD8+ fractions. TCR beta CDR3 regions were amplified by immunoSEQ multiplex PCR using primers annealing to V and J segments. A synthetic immune receptor repertoire was used to minimize amplification bias, and any remaining bias was removed computationally after sequencing. In the source study's methods: Repertoire diversity was quantified as the Shannon entropy index using custom Python scripts. Unsorted, CD4+ and CD8+ repertoires were examined separately, except in combined analyses, for which CD4+ and CD8+ sequences were merged in silico. A clone was considered expanded if an increase in frequency of at least 2-fold after treatment relative to C1D1 was found, and a pseudocount of 0.5 was applied to clones undetected at baseline. Singleton clones were defined as clones with 0 or 1 copy at C1D1, and non-singleton clones were defined as clones with 2 or more copies. Clones expanded in unsorted samples were labelled as CD4+, CD8+ or unknown by matching protein sequences in sorted samples from the same patient. Wilcoxon tests were applied to paired samples to test diversity changes from C1D1 to C4D1. TCRdb obtained this table from immuneACCESS and retained in-frame rearrangements with V and J assigned. These tables miss some clones; where compared with another copy, unresolved V genes account for less than half of the shortfall, and the remainder is unexplained. V, J and clone size are taken as reported in that table, and D and trimming were inferred from the DNA itself. The sample data list around 40,000 clones, and over 65% of these were observed just once. The ten largest account for more than 8% of the sample.

Study-wide conclusions, independent of this receptor: Newly diagnosed patients were reported to have lower baseline TCR diversity than healthy donors, and relapsed/refractory patients were reported to have lower baseline TCR diversity still. Patients starting nivolumab less than 1 year after ASCT had lower diversity and were excluded from later analyses to avoid confounding by immune reconstitution. A significant rise by C4D1 was seen in CD4+ but not CD8+ TCR diversity (p=0.0027 vs p=0.16), with the rise being most apparent in complete responders (p=0.02). The study was limited to a single clinical trial cohort, and causes of repertoire differences, possibly disease activity or prior therapy, remained undefined. Trial patients with a complete response had baseline diversity similar to that of newly diagnosed patients, while partial responders and progressors had significantly lower diversity.

The time point label, as the study defines it: cycle 4 day 1 (C4D1), after about 6 weeks of nivolumab. Relapse after autologous stem cell transplantation had occurred in all trial patients, and cohorts A, B and C were distinguished by prior brentuximab vedotin exposure. The trial cohort comprised some 60 patients with relapsed/refractory classical Hodgkin lymphoma whose best overall responses were complete response, partial response or progressive disease. Trial patients were treated with single-agent nivolumab in the multi-cohort phase II CheckMate 205 trial. An independent review committee assessed best overall response by applying the 2007 International Working Group response criteria. PBMCs from the trial were collected at three points: immediately before nivolumab initiation (C1D1), and during therapy at cycle 2 day 1 and cycle 4 day 1. After peripheral blood was drawn into 8 mL Vacutainer Cell Preparation Tubes, PBMCs were isolated by centrifugation and then cryopreserved.

Sequencing used peripheral blood mononuclear cells (PBMCs), obtained before the fourth cycle of nivolumab. The rearranged chain carries TRBV27 and TRBJ2-2, and perhaps TRBD1 as D gene, on 5 matching bases. This clonotype was obtained from a human donor with classical Hodgkin lymphoma. The DNA is as follows: TGTGCCAGCAGTTTCAGGCAGGGCACCGGGGAGCTGTTTTTT. It encodes CASSFRQGTGELFF.